This TCR beta chain was found in a study of blood T cells in healthy people across ages. Study-level points and caveats: The CMV status of each donor remained undetermined, and this could have confounded shifts in expanded clonotypes.

Turning to this clonotype: Antigen: not known.

Trimming cost V 5 bases and J 2 bases; bases outside gene matches: 6. Germline V gives CDR1 MGHRA, CDR2 YSYEKL. The CDR3 is 15 residues long. A second 7 to 11 cycle PCR used barcoded and J-beta primers. Each cDNA molecule was tagged by a template-switch adaptor with 12 random nucleotides. TCRdb reprocessed the 5' RACE reads with MiXCR, giving one entry per CDR3 protein. The sample has about 1.6 million distinct CDR3 sequences; almost 35% are singletons. Material for sequencing was blood. This clonotype was sampled from a young woman in good health. The chain recombines TRBV4-1 with TRBJ2-7; TRBD1 matches at 10 bases. The CDR3, as DNA: TGCGCCAGCAGCTACCGGGACAGGGGCACCTACGAGCAGTACTTC. Protein: CASSYRDRGTYEQYF.